The next 11 T cell receptor beta chains were all read from a single sample in a study of blood T cells in healthy people across ages. The authors ran a second PCR of roughly 6 to 11 cycles using a sample-barcoded 5' primer and a J-beta primer mix. TCRdb called the 5' RACE reads again in MiXCR, with one record for every CDR3 protein. The data contain about 1.5 million distinct CDR3 sequences, under 55% of them singletons. The sample comprised blood. The receptor set was obtained from a young woman in good health.

Details on this clonotype: One end of the junction does not line up with germline, which may come from a read error. V is TRBV6-2 or TRBV6-3 and J is TRBJ2-3; no firm D call. The CDR3 extends over 15 amino acids. Germline V gene sequence: CDR1 MNHEY, CDR2 SVGEGT. The CDR3 sequence is CTSSPRPDPRDTQYF. CDR3 bases: TGTACCAGCAGCCCCAGACCCGACCCACGGGATACGCAGTATTTT.

This rearrangement joins TRBV7-2 to TRBJ1-1, with a weak D call TRBD1 (6 bases). The CDR3 length is 15 residues. V was pared by 5 bases and J by 3 bases, with 16 bases between. CDR1 and CDR2 from the germline V gene are SGHTA and FQGNSA. The CDR3 DNA sequence: TGTGCCAGCAGCCGAGGGGGGAAAATGTACACTGAAGCTTTCTTT. Its translation is CASSRGGKMYTEAFF. Drawing the rest from reference TRBV7-2 and TRBJ1-1, the complete variable domain is GAGVSQSPSNKVTEKGKDVELRCDPISGHTALYWYRQSLGQGLEFLIYFQGNSAPDKSGLPSDRFSAERTGGSVSTLTIQRTQQEDSAVYLCASSRGGKMYTEAFFGQGTRLTVV.

This clonotype appeared a few times. This chain links TRBV6-5 with TRBJ2-5, with D uncertain. The V end lost 6 bases, the J end lost 11 bases, and 19 bases lay between the germline ends. The germline gives CDR1 MNHEY, CDR2 SVGAGI. This CDR3 has 13 residues. CDR3 nucleotides: TGTGCCAGCAGGGGTCCAGGCCCCTCGAAGCAGTACTTC. Its protein product is CASRGPGPSKQYF.

This clonotype has only a few counts. The rearrangement uses TRBV30 and TRBJ1-2, with 8 bases lining up with TRBD1. The germline gives CDR1 GTSNPN, CDR2 SVGIG (reference sequence). The CDR3 is 12 amino acids. Germline trimming cut 5 bases from V and 10 bases from J; bases unmatched to any gene: 9. DNA for the CDR3: TGTGCCTGGTACCGGGACAGGTCCGACTACACCTTC. This encodes CAWYRDRSDYTF.

The rearrangement links TRBV7-2 to TRBJ2-7; D is perhaps TRBD1 or TRBD2 (5 bases each). The CDR3 is 16 residues long. CDR1 is SGHTA and CDR2 is FQGNSA in the germline V gene. Trimming took 3 bases from V and 2 from J, leaving 17 bases between them. CDR3: CASSFPPVGTTYEQYF. CDR3 DNA: TGTGCCAGCAGCTTCCCCCCGGTGGGGACCACCTACGAGCAGTACTTC.

This clonotype was recorded a few times. The V gene is TRBV7-2, the J gene TRBJ2-5; maybe TRBD2 (6 bases). In germline, CDR1 is SGHTA, CDR2 FQGNSA. This CDR3 has 16 amino acids. V shed 1 base and J shed 1 base, with 13 bases lying between them. CDR3 nucleotide sequence: TGTGCCAGCAGCTTAGTTCTAGCGAGCAGCCAAGAGACCCAGTACTTC. It is translated as CASSLVLASSQETQYF.

The chain is built from TRBV5-1 and TRBJ2-4, with D uncertain. From germline, CDR1 is SGHRS and CDR2 YFSETQ. Trimming removed 2 bases from V and 10 bases from J, with 7 bases in between. The CDR3 is made up of 11 amino acids. This CDR3 is CASSFGGIQYF. The CDR3 DNA is TGCGCCAGCAGCTTCGGCGGTATTCAGTACTTC.

This clonotype has just one count. The J gene is TRBJ2-4, the V gene TRBV29-1, with D maybe TRBD2 (5 bases). With the DNA end fitting TRBJ2-7 better, the J assignment may be wrong. The germline CDR1 and CDR2 sequences are SQVTM and ANQGSEA. The CDR3 runs to 11 residues. The CDR3 loop reads CSAKRDYEQYF. The DNA of the CDR3 is TGCAGCGCAAAACGGGATTACGAGCAGTACTTC.

This sequence joins TRBV6-5 and TRBJ1-2, with D possibly being TRBD1 (5 bases). With 7 bases removed from V and 5 bases from J, the gap between germline ends came to 17 bases. The CDR3 covers 14 residues. The germline V gene has CDR1 MNHEY and CDR2 SVGAGI. Written as DNA, the CDR3 is TGTGCCAGCAACCCTTCGAGGGGACTTTATGGCTACACCTTC. This encodes CASNPSRGLYGYTF.

This clonotype has only a few counts. The chain has TRBV20-1 and TRBJ1-1; D is unclear. CDR3 length: 12 residues. The V and J ends lost 5 bases and 1 base respectively, with 8 bases between them. CDR1 is DFQATT and CDR2 is SNEGSKA in the germline V gene (reference sequence). The chain's CDR3 is CSAVTGNTEAFF. The CDR3 region has the DNA TGCAGTGCTGTGACGGGGAACACTGAAGCTTTCTTT.

This clonotype was observed a single time. This sequence joins TRBV18 and TRBJ1-1, with D hard to call. From germline, CDR1 is KGHSH and CDR2 LQKENI. The V gene lost 1 base and the J gene lost 3 bases, with 18 bases spanning the gap. The CDR3 is made up of 17 amino acids. The DNA for the CDR3 is TGTGCCAGCTCACCACGTTACGGGAGGGATTCGGACACTGAAGCTTTCTTT. Its translation is CASSPRYGRDSDTEAFF.